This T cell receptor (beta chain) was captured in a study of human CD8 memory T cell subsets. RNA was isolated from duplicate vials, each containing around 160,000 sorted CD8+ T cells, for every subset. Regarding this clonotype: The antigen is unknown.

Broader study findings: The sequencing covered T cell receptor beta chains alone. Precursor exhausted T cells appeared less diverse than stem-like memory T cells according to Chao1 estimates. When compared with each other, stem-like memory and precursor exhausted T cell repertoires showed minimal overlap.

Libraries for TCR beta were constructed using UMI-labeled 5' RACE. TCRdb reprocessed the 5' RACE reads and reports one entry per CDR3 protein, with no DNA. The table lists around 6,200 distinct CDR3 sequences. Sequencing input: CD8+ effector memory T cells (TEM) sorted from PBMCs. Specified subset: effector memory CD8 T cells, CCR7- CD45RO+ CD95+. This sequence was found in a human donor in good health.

The CDR3 reads CASGRLAHEQYF. The V gene is TRBV6-6, the J gene TRBJ2-7; TCRdb proposes TRBD2, but this gene call is untestable without DNA. Germline V gene sequence: CDR1 MNHNY, CDR2 SVGAGI (reference sequence). The CDR3 has 12 residues.